The TCR beta chain under discussion was sequenced for a study of blood T cell repertoires in COVID-19. Study details: Material from acute and convalescent COVID-19 was sourced from the United States, Italy and Spain. The cDNA or gDNA used as material had been derived from T cells, B-cell-depleted T cells, or PBMCs.

Produced via immunoSEQ multiplex PCR; TCRdb's table is partial and in-frame only. The sample lists just over 300,000 clones, approximately 89% occurring once. Germline lookup yields CDR1 LGHNA and CDR2 YNFKEQ. This CDR3 contains 15 residues. Germline trimming cut 1 base from V and 1 base from J; bases unmatched to any gene: 1. The Seattle site enrolled patients during active infection and followed them longitudinally. The rearrangement joins TRBV4-2 to TRBJ1-5; TRBD1 agrees at 7 bases. This clonotype was sampled from a woman between 25 and 40 years old with COVID-19, enrolled during active disease. The sample comprised peripheral blood. This CDR3 reads CASSQGQGSNQPQHF. The CDR3, as DNA: TGTGCCAGCAGCCAAGGACAGGGCAGCAATCAGCCCCAGCATTTT.